Below are 15 T cell receptor beta chains sequenced from a single sample in a study of cytomegalovirus exposure and HLA in healthy donors (dated by TCRdb to about 2017). Library generation was performed with the immunoSEQ multiplex PCR assay. TCRdb's version of the immuneACCESS table is confined to in-frame rearrangements and falls short of the full clone set. An unresolved V gene accounts for under half of the shortfall where checked; the remainder is of unknown origin. This sample holds about 78,000 clones; around 96% were observed only once. Of the sample, about 1.5% falls within the top ten clones. The sequenced sample consisted of PBMCs. The receptors originated from a man aged 18 to 30 in good health and CMV-seropositive.

The rearrangement joins TRBV27 to TRBJ2-1, with a possible D match to TRBD2 (5 bases). This CDR3 comprises 17 residues. The germline V gene encodes CDR1 MNHEY and CDR2 SMNVEV (reference sequence). V lost 3 bases and J 0 bases, leaving 15 bases between the germline ends. CDR3 protein: CASSFRFRESSYNEQFF. CDR3 in DNA: TGTGCCAGCAGTTTTAGGTTTCGGGAAAGCTCCTACAATGAGCAGTTCTTC.

This rearrangement joins TRBV5-1 to TRBJ1-5, with TRBD1 matching 7 bases. The V gene end was trimmed by 5 bases and the J gene end by 2 bases; junction bases not matched to a gene: 4. CDR3 size: 14 residues. Germline V CDR1 and CDR2: SGHRS, YFSETQ. The CDR3 DNA sequence: TGCGCCAGCAGTGCAGGGGGAGGCAATCAGCCCCAGCATTTT. Encoded protein: CASSAGGGNQPQHF.

The gene calls are TRBV15 and TRBJ1-1, with a weak D call TRBD1 (5 bases). The germline V gene encodes CDR1 LNHNV and CDR2 YYDKDF (reference sequence). The CDR3 has 11 amino acids. V was trimmed by 8 bases and J by 2 bases, leaving 6 bases between them. The chain's CDR3 is CATQGNTEAFF. Written as DNA, the CDR3 is TGTGCCACCCAGGGAAACACTGAAGCTTTCTTT.

The J gene is TRBJ2-4, the V gene TRBV7-8, with TRBD2 identical over 7 bases. The junction had 12 bases not matched to a gene; V was cut back by 4 bases and J by 0 bases. The CDR3 has 18 residues. Germline CDR1 is SGHVS and CDR2 is FQNEAQ. Here the CDR3 reads CASSSPPQGGEAKNIQYF. The CDR3 coding sequence is TGTGCCAGCAGCTCCCCCCCCCAGGGAGGGGAAGCCAAAAACATTCAGTACTTC.

Only one count was recorded for this clone. This rearrangement joins TRBV28 to TRBJ1-5; 9 positions agree with TRBD1. CDR1 MDHEN and CDR2 SYDVKM come from the germline V gene. The V and J ends lost 4 bases and 6 bases, in that order; junction bases with no gene match: 16. CDR3 length: 18 amino acids. The CDR3 sequence is CASSWGGTGSLLFQPQHF. CDR3 DNA sequence: TGTGCCAGCAGTTGGGGTGGGACAGGGAGTCTTTTGTTTCAGCCCCAGCATTTT.

The chain recombines TRBV7-9 with TRBJ1-2; D remains unclear. Germline CDR1 reads SEHNR; CDR2 reads FQNEAQ (reference sequence). The CDR3 has 11 residues. V was trimmed by 8 bases and J by 6 bases, leaving 10 bases between them. The CDR3 here is CASGGRDGYTF. Here the CDR3 DNA reads TGTGCCAGCGGCGGGAGGGATGGCTACACCTTC.

This chain connects TRBV27 to TRBJ2-1; 11 nucleotides line up with TRBD2. With 5 bases clipped from V and 9 bases from J, the junction kept 3 bases outside the gene matches. Germline V gene sequence: CDR1 MNHEY, CDR2 SMNVEV (reference sequence). The CDR3 runs to 13 residues. DNA for the CDR3: TGTGCCAGCAGTCAACTAGCGGGAGCTGAGCAGTTCTTC. This translates into CASSQLAGAEQFF.

This CDR3 reads CASTQGGPFGETQYF. The DNA of the CDR3 is TGTGCCAGCACCCAAGGGGGCCCATTCGGAGAGACCCAGTACTTC. This rearrangement joins TRBV28 to TRBJ2-5; 7 nucleotides match TRBD1. The CDR3 has 15 amino acids. With V trimmed by 7 bases and J by 4 bases, 12 bases remained unmatched. Germline V gives CDR1 MDHEN, CDR2 SYDVKM. The full variable domain, its missing parts supplied by reference TRBV28 and TRBJ2-5, is DVKVTQSSRYLVKRTGEKVFLECVQDMDHENMFWYRQDPGLGLRLIYFSYDVKMKEKGDIPEGYSVSREKKERFSLILESASTNQTSMYLCASTQGGPFGETQYFGPGTRLLVL.

This clone appeared a single time. The chain uses TRBV19 and TRBJ1-1, with 7 bases that match TRBD1. The CDR3 spans 15 residues. With 7 bases clipped from V and 5 bases from J, the junction kept 13 bases outside the gene matches. Germline CDR1 reads LNHDA; CDR2 reads SQIVND (reference sequence). CDR3 loop: CASKRVTGIGTEAFF. The DNA of the CDR3 is TGTGCCAGTAAAAGAGTGACAGGGATCGGAACTGAAGCTTTCTTT.

The DNA for the CDR3 is TGCGCCAGCAGCTTGCGTACAGGGGGGAACACCGGGGAGCTGTTTTTT. Protein sequence: CASSLRTGGNTGELFF. The rearrangement uses TRBV5-1 and TRBJ2-2, with 8 nucleotides matching TRBD1. V was clipped by 1 base and J by 1 base; unmatched bases: 3. Germline V gene sequence: CDR1 SGHRS, CDR2 YFSETQ. CDR3 length: 16 residues.

The rearrangement links TRBV5-8 to TRBJ2-3; D is undetermined. The CDR3 has 15 amino acids. V shed 0 bases and J shed 4 bases, with 12 bases lying between them. Germline V gene data show CDR1 as SGHTS and CDR2 as YDEGEE. The CDR3 nucleotides read TGTGCCAGCAGCTTGGATCTGGCCCTTCCAGATACGCAGTATTTT. Protein: CASSLDLALPDTQYF.

The chain joins TRBV14 to TRBJ1-2; 9 nucleotides agree with TRBD1. This CDR3 comprises 15 residues. The germline CDR1 and CDR2 sequences are SGHDN and FVKESK. The J segment lost 4 bases and the V segment lost 4 bases, leaving 7 bases of the junction unmatched. For the CDR3, the DNA is TGTGCCAGCAGCCTCCCGGGGACAGGGACCTATGGCTACACCTTC. Translated, it gives CASSLPGTGTYGYTF.

The V and J genes are TRBV7-2 and TRBJ2-7; the match to TRBD2 covers 7 bases. The trim removed 0 bases at V and 3 bases at J, leaving 5 bases unmatched. The CDR3 extends over 15 amino acids. CDR1 is SGHTA, CDR2 FQGNSA, per germline. The DNA for the CDR3 is TGTGCCAGCAGCTTAGCGCCGGCGGGGGTCTACGAGCAGTACTTC. It yields the protein CASSLAPAGVYEQYF.

The chain combines TRBV6-5 with TRBJ2-2; 9 positions match TRBD1. Germline CDR1 and CDR2: MNHEY and SVGAGI. This CDR3 is built from 15 residues. V was pared by 5 bases and J by 6 bases, with 7 bases of the junction left unmatched. The CDR3 DNA sequence: TGTGCCAGCAGTAAGGACAGGGGCGAGGCCGGGGAGCTGTTTTTT. Amino acids: CASSKDRGEAGELFF.

J is TRBJ1-1 and V is TRBV27; D call uncertain. This CDR3 comprises 14 residues. Trimming shortened V by 2 bases and J by 5 bases, and 12 bases separated the two germline ends. CDR1 is MNHEY and CDR2 is SMNVEV in the germline V gene (reference sequence). The CDR3 region is CASSLGSLGTEAFF. CDR3 nucleotides: TGTGCCAGCAGTTTAGGGAGTTTGGGGACTGAAGCTTTCTTT.